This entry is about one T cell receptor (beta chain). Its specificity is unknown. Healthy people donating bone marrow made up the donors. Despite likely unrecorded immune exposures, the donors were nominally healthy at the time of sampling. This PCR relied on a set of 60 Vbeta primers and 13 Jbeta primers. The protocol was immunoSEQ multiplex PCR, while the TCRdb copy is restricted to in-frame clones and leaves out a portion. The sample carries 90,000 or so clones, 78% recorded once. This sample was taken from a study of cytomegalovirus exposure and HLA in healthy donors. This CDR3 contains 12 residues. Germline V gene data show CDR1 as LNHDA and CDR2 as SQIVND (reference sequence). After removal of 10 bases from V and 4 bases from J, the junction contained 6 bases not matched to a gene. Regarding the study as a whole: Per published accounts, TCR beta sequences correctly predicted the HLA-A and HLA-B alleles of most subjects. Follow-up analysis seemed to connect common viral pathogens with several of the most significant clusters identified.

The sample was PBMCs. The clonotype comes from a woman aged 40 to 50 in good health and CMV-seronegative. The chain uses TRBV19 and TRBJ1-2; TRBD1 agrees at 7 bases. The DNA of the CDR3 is TGTGCCACCCTGGGACAGCCCTATGGCTACACCTTC. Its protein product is CATLGQPYGYTF.